The 17 T cell receptor beta chains below were found in one sample sequenced in a study of cytomegalovirus exposure and HLA in healthy donors. With 60 Vbeta and 13 Jbeta primers, the PCR was carried out. Only in-frame clones appear in the TCRdb table, and some are missing; sequencing was by immunoSEQ multiplex PCR. The data contain about 130,000 clones, roughly three quarters of them singletons. Sequenced input: PBMCs. The receptors come from a man aged 30 to 39 in good health and CMV-seronegative.

V gene TRBV6-1 combines with J gene TRBJ2-7; D might be TRBD2 (5 bases). V shed 2 bases and J shed 0 bases, with 14 bases lying between them. This CDR3 comprises 16 residues. Germline V gene data show CDR1 as MNHNS and CDR2 as SASEGT. CDR3 DNA: TGTGCCAGCAGTGAATATGACGCGGACTTCTCCTACGAGCAGTACTTC. It translates to CASSEYDADFSYEQYF.

This chain joins TRBV2 and TRBJ2-3; D remains unclear. Per the germline V gene, CDR1 is SNHLY and CDR2 is FYNNEI. V lost 6 bases to trimming and J lost 6 bases, with 7 bases between them. The CDR3 is 11 residues long. For the CDR3, the DNA is TGTGCCAGCAGGCACGAGGATACGCAGTATTTT. Translated, it gives CASRHEDTQYF. The variable domain in full, with the rest retrieved from reference TRBV2 and TRBJ2-3, is EPEVTQTPSHQVTQMGQEVILRCVPISNHLYFYWYRQILGQKVEFLVSFYNNEISEKSEIFDDQFSVERPDGSNFTLKIRSTKLEDSAMYFCASRHEDTQYFGPGTRLTVL.

The count of this clone is one. The chain uses TRBV4-3 and TRBJ2-7, with 8 bases matching TRBD1. The CDR3 covers 14 residues. V shed 1 base and J 5 bases; nucleotides not matched to a gene: 4. The germline CDR1 and CDR2 sequences are LGHNA and YSLEER. Written as DNA, the CDR3 is TGCGCCAGCAGCCAAGTGGACAGGGCAAACGAGCAGTACTTC. Translating it yields CASSQVDRANEQYF.

The chain recombines TRBV6-4 with TRBJ2-1; TRBD2 agrees at 11 bases. The V segment lost 6 bases and the J segment 7 bases; nucleotides outside the gene matches: 8. CDR1 is MRHNA, CDR2 SNTAGT, per germline. The CDR3 contains 15 residues. DNA of the CDR3: TGTGCCAGCAGGGATTCTAGCGGGAGGTTGAATGAGCAGTTCTTC. It translates to CASRDSSGRLNEQFF.

This clone was counted once. The rearrangement links TRBV11-2 to TRBJ2-7; D is undetermined. CDR3 length: 15 residues. Trimming removed 3 bases at V and 5 bases at J, with 17 bases between. CDR1 and CDR2 (germline): SGHAT, FQNNGV. CDR3 amino acids: CASSFTEAPLNEQYF. CDR3 DNA: TGTGCCAGCAGCTTCACTGAGGCGCCCCTTAACGAGCAGTACTTC.

This clone was counted a few times. The rearrangement links TRBV29-1 to TRBJ2-7, with TRBD2 matching over 12 bases. J gave up 3 bases and V 5 bases, and 5 bases lay outside the gene matches. Per the germline V gene, CDR1 is SQVTM and CDR2 is ANQGSEA. The CDR3 length is 14 residues. The CDR3, as DNA: TGCAGCGTTTTGACTAGCGGGAGAGTCTACGAGCAGTACTTC. It is translated as CSVLTSGRVYEQYF.

As concerns this clone: The sample holds other DNA sequences that translate to the same CDR3. The rearrangement uses TRBV19 and TRBJ1-3; D is undetermined. Germline CDR1 LNHDA, CDR2 SQIVND (reference sequence). The CDR3 extends over 12 amino acids. Trimming shortened V by 6 bases and J by 3 bases, and 6 bases separated the two germline ends. The CDR3 loop is CASRQDGNTIYF. The CDR3 DNA sequence: TGTGCCAGTAGGCAGGATGGAAACACCATATATTTT.

The J gene is TRBJ2-2, the V gene TRBV7-2, with TRBD2 matching 12 bases. CDR1 is SGHTA and CDR2 is FQGNSA in the germline V gene. The CDR3 runs 16 residues. The V segment lost 2 bases and the J segment 8 bases; nucleotides outside the gene matches: 6. CDR3 sequence: CASSLTLAGGMGELFF. CDR3 in DNA: TGTGCCAGCAGCTTAACACTAGCGGGAGGTATGGGGGAGCTGTTTTTT.

This chain links TRBV18 with TRBJ2-1; 10 bases agree with TRBD2. Trimming removed 6 bases from V and 8 bases from J; junction bases left unmatched: 10. The CDR3 loop spans 15 amino acids. CDR1 and CDR2 (germline): KGHSH, LQKENI. The DNA for the CDR3 is TGTGCCAGCTCCCGTCCTAGCGGGAGCCGGGATGAGCAGTTCTTC. Protein product: CASSRPSGSRDEQFF.

This clone was found a few times. The chain employs TRBV7-9 and TRBJ1-1, with 8 bases that match TRBD1. V shed 3 bases, J shed 11 bases, and the junction held 5 bases outside the gene matches. In germline, CDR1 is SEHNR, CDR2 FQNEAQ (reference sequence). The CDR3 spans 12 residues. The CDR3 reads CASSFPTGAAFF. As DNA, the CDR3 is TGTGCCAGCAGCTTCCCGACAGGGGCGGCTTTCTTT.

The chain combines TRBV30 with TRBJ2-2; 9 bases match TRBD2. Germline CDR1 GTSNPN, CDR2 SVGIG (reference sequence). The junction had 3 bases not matched to a gene; V was cut back by 0 bases and J by 1 base. The CDR3 loop spans 16 amino acids. CDR3 in amino acids: CAWSVLAGVNTGELFF. The DNA of the CDR3 is TGTGCCTGGAGTGTTTTAGCGGGAGTGAACACCGGGGAGCTGTTTTTT.

This clone was seen only once. This chain uses TRBV6-6 with TRBJ1-3; 7 nucleotides match TRBD1. Germline trimming cut 5 bases from V and 4 bases from J; bases unmatched to any gene: 8. From germline, CDR1 is MNHNY and CDR2 SVGAGI (reference sequence). The CDR3 runs to 15 residues. The CDR3 loop reads CASSPSGQWGNTIYF. The CDR3 coding sequence is TGTGCCAGCAGTCCGTCGGGACAGTGGGGAAACACCATATATTTT.

V is TRBV10-1 and J is TRBJ2-7; D ambiguous. The germline V gene has CDR1 WNHNN and CDR2 SYGVQD (reference sequence). Trimming removed 3 bases from V and 4 bases from J, with 13 bases in between. CDR3 length: 14 amino acids. The CDR3 region has the DNA TGCGCCAGCAGTGATCCAGTAAAAGAATACGAGCAGTACTTC. This sequence encodes CASSDPVKEYEQYF.

In this sample, this clone turned up a few times. V and J are TRBV6-5 and TRBJ2-1, with no clear D. This CDR3 comprises 11 residues. V shed 2 bases and J shed 6 bases, with 2 bases lying between them. Germline values: CDR1 MNHEY, CDR2 SVGAGI. CDR3 region: CASSYLNEQFF. CDR3 nucleotide sequence: TGTGCCAGCAGTTACCTCAATGAGCAGTTCTTC.

V and J are TRBV18 and TRBJ1-5, with D possibly TRBD1 on 5 matching bases. V lost 3 bases, J lost 7 bases, and 13 bases lay in between. Germline assignment: CDR1 KGHSH and CDR2 LQKENI. The CDR3 is 14 residues long. The CDR3 DNA is TGTGCCAGCTCACCCCGACAGCCGCCCCAGCCCCAGCATTTT. This codes for CASSPRQPPQPQHF.

The chain has TRBV9 and TRBJ2-5; D uncertain. This CDR3 contains 11 residues. Germline V gene lookup returns CDR1 SGDLS and CDR2 YYNGEE. The germline V and J ends were trimmed by 5 bases and 3 bases, with 5 bases remaining between them. This CDR3 is CASSREETQYF. CDR3 in DNA: TGTGCCAGCAGTCGAGAAGAGACCCAGTACTTC.

The genes are TRBV5-8 and TRBJ2-2; 8 nucleotides align to TRBD2. Unmatched junction bases numbered 8, after V lost 1 base and J lost 6 bases. Germline V gene lookup returns CDR1 SGHTS and CDR2 YDEGEE. CDR3 length: 16 amino acids. CDR3 loop: CASSLSLAGLAGELFF. CDR3 in DNA: TGTGCCAGCAGCTTGAGTCTAGCGGGTCTGGCCGGGGAGCTGTTTTTT.